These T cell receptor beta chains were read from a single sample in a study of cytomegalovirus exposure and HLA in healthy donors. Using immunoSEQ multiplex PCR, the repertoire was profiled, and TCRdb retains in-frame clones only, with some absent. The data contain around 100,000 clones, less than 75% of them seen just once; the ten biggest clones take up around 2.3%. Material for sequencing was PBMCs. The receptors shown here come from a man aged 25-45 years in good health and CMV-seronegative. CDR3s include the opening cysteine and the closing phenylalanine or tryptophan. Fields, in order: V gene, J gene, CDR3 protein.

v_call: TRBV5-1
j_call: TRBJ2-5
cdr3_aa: CASSLGGEAGGFPIQETQYF

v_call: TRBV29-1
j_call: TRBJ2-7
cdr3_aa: CSVRDRGQGEQYF

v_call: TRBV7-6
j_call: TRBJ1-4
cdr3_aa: CASSPSQGAREKLFF

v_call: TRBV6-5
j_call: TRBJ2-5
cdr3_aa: CASSFAGQETQYF

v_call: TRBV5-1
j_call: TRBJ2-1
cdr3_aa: CASSLVSGGTYNEQFF

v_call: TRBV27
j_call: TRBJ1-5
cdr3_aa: CASSLGTGNQPQHF

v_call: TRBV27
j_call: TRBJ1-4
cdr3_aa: CASSLFATNEKLFF

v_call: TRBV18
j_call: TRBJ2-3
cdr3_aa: CASSPLKREGPKADTQYF

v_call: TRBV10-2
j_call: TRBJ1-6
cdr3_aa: CASRPLVGAGNSPLHF

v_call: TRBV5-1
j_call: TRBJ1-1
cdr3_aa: CASSLTQNTEAFF

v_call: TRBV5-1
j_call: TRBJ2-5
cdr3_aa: CASSLALAGETQYF

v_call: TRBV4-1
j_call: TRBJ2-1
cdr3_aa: CASSQGSARSSYNEQFF

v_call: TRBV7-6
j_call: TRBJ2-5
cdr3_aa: CASSLYSGTSGNHQETQYF

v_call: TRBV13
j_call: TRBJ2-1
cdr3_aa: CASSSSSSYNEQFF

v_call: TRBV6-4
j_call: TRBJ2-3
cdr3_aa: CASSETSGGTDTQYF

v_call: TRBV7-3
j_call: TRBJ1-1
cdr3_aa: CASSSRPGTGGGNTEAFF

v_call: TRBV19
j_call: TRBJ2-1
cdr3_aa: CASNPGGDYNEQFF

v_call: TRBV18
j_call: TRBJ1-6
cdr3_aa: CASSDRQGNSPLHF

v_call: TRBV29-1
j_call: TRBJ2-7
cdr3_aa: CSGLAGGQTPFGEQYF

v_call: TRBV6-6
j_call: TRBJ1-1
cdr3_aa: CASSSYENTEAFF

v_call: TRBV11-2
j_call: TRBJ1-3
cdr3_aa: CASSWGQSSGNTIYF

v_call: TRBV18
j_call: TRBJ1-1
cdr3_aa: CASSNDRGSEAFF

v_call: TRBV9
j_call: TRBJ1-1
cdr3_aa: CASSVGGNAEAFF

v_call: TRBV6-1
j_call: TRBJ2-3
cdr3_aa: CASRKERTGTDTQYF

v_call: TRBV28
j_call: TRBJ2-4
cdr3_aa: CASSPGTGGKNIQYF

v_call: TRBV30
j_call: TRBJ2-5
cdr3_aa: CAWSPQGGETQYF